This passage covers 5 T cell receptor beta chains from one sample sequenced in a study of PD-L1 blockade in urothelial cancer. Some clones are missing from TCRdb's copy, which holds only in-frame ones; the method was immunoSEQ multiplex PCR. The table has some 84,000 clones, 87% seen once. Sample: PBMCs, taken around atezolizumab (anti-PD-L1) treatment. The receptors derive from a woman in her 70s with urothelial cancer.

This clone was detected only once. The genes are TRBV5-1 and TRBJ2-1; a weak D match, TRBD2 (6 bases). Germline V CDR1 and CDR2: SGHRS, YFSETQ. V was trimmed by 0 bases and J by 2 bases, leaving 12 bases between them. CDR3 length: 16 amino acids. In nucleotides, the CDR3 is TGCGCCAGCAGCTTGGTGGGGGGTCCTCCCTACAATGAGCAGTTCTTC. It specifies CASSLVGGPPYNEQFF.

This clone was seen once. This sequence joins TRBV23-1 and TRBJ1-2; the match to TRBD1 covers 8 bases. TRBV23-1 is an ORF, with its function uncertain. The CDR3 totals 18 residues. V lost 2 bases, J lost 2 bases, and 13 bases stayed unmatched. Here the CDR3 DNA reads TGCGCCAGCAGTCAACCAACGGACAGGGACTACACGAACTATGGCTACACCTTC. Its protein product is CASSQPTDRDYTNYGYTF.

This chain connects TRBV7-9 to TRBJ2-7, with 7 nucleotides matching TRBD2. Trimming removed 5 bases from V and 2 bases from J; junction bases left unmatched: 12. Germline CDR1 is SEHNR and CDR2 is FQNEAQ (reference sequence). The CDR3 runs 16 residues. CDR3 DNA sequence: TGTGCCAGCAGCACAACTCGGGACTACTTACCCTACGAGCAGTACTTC. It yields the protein CASSTTRDYLPYEQYF.

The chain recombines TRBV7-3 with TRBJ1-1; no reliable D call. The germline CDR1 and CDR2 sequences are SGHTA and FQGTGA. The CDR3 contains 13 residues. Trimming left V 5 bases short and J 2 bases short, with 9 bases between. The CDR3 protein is CASSPSGNTEAFF. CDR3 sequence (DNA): TGTGCCAGCAGCCCCTCAGGCAACACTGAAGCTTTCTTT.

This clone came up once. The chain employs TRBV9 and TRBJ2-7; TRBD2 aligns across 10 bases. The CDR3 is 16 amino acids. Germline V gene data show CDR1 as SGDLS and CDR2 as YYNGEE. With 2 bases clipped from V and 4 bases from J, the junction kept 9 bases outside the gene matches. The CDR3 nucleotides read TGTGCCAGCAGCGTTGAGGGGCTAGCGGGAGTATACGAGCAGTACTTC. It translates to CASSVEGLAGVYEQYF.